This T cell receptor (beta chain) was identified in a study of blood T cell repertoires in COVID-19. Study at large: Samples came from the United States, Italy and Spain, spanning acute and convalescent COVID-19. PBMCs, B-cell-depleted T cells, or T cells were the source of the cDNA or gDNA that made up the material.

In the original analysis: Reference gene primer amplification in the assay estimated nucleated cell counts. Assay: immunoSEQ multiplex PCR; the TCRdb copy retains only in-frame clones and omits some. Clone size and the V and J calls come from that table; the DNA yielded D and trimming. The data contain roughly 170,000 clones, approximately 86% of them seen just once; the ten biggest clones take up roughly 1.1%. This clone has just a few counts. In germline, CDR1 is MRHNA, CDR2 SNTAGT. The CDR3 spans 17 residues. V lost 2 bases to trimming and J lost 2 bases; unmatched junction nucleotides: 6. Sequencing was carried out using peripheral blood. The clonotype comes from a man in his sixties who had recovered from COVID-19. The chain carries TRBV6-4 and TRBJ1-5, with 10 bases that match TRBD1. CDR3: CASSDPGQGIGNQPQHF. DNA of the CDR3: TGTGCCAGCAGTGACCCGGGACAGGGGATTGGCAATCAGCCCCAGCATTTT.